This T cell receptor (beta chain) was retrieved from a study of T-cell memory formation after mild COVID-19. Researchers used 5'RACE with constant-segment primers to make TCR alpha and TCR beta cDNA libraries that carry sample barcodes and UMIs. MiXCR, run by TCRdb on the 5' RACE reads, gives a single entry per CDR3 protein. This sample yields 260,000 or so distinct CDR3 sequences, of which 16% are seen a single time; 22% belongs to the top ten. V lost 6 bases and J 4 bases, leaving 12 bases between the germline ends. The V gene's germline CDR1 is SEHNR and CDR2 FQNEAQ (reference sequence). This CDR3 is built from 14 residues. As to this clonotype: The antigen is unknown.

The study's findings and limits: Whether day 37 second-wave clones are SARS-CoV-2-specific was not confirmed. A balance of CD4 and CD8 characterized clones contracting day 15 to 85, whereas later expanders leaned CD4+. The study detected some responding clones in pre-infection memory, suggesting cross-reactive memory joined.

V gene TRBV7-9 combines with J gene TRBJ1-4; D not certain. Sequenced input: PBMCs or a T cell subset sorted from them (not recorded which). This sequence was found in a man younger than 35 who had mild COVID-19 (a few samples of this study predate the infection). Cell type and time point are not known. The CDR3 DNA reads as TGTGCCAGCAGTATCAGGTCGCTTAATGAAAAACTGTTTTTT. This sequence encodes CASSIRSLNEKLFF.